Sequencing of this T cell receptor (beta chain) was carried out in a study of memory CD4+ T cells and cytomegalovirus serostatus (dated by TCRdb to the late 2010s). For the wider study: The cohort comprised about 35 healthy Belgian adults, 9 CMV seropositive and roughly 25 CMV seronegative. CD4+ memory TCRbeta repertoires of a Belgian cohort with known cytomegalovirus serostatus were sequenced in order to replicate a published TCR-based CMV serostatus classifier. Study-level results and caveats: For CMV serostatus prediction, a median bootstrapped AUC of about 0.95 was reached with the original framework, and a median bootstrapped AUC of roughly 0.92 was reached with a US-trained random forest. On the Belgian cohort, the classifier built on the original framework reached a median bootstrapped AUC of 0.95, with a 95% CI of 0.76-1.00. The results were read as suggesting that the CMV-associated TCR signature is, for the most part, present in the CD4+ memory repertoire. Among the 150 to 200 previously reported CMV-associated TCRbeta sequences, some 70 showed up in the CD4+ memory repertoires, with each one found in between one and five individuals. Unlike the original study, which covered naive and memory CD4+ and CD8+ populations, the Belgian study sequenced only CD4+CD45RO+ memory cells.

This clone was recorded at least ten times. This receptor's antigen is unknown. The record has no base qualities; no much larger clone is one base away. A FACSAria II was used to sort memory CD4+ T cells, defined as single viable CD3+CD4+CD8-CD45RO+ cells. CMV serostatus was determined with a Roche Elecsys assay detecting serum IgG against CMV pp150, pp28, p38 and p52. After thawing, total CD4+ T cells were enriched by positive selection with CD4 magnetic microbeads. The samples came from a different study that was designed specifically to examine the CD4+ T cell memory repertoire. Peripheral blood mononuclear cells were isolated and cryopreserved according to standard operating procedures, and serum was kept at -80 degrees C. The staining relied on CD3-PerCP (BW264/56), CD4-APC (RPA-T4), CD45RO-PE (UCHT1) and CD8-Pacific Orange (3B5) antibodies, and Sytox blue was used to exclude non-viable cells.

Genomic DNA was extracted from sorted cells with the Quick-DNA Microprep Kit. Amplification of TCRbeta DNA was done with the immunoSEQ hsTCRbeta kit, following the protocol from the manufacturer. An Illumina MiSeq instrument was used to sequence the TCRbeta libraries. From the authors' description of their analysis: Removing out-of-frame sequences left a few million distinct TCRbeta sequences, an average of approximately 61,000 per individual. Two values were used to score each individual: the count of some 150 previously reported CMV-associated TCRbeta sequences and the total count of productive distinct TCRbeta sequences. A beta-binomial model was reimplemented in Python, and scikit-learn random forests with default parameters were trained on data from the US cohort. Classifier performance on the Belgian cohort was summarized as median AUC with percentile confidence intervals calculated over 10,000 bootstrap iterations. Entries here come from immuneACCESS through TCRdb and include only in-frame sequences with V and J called. Some clones fail to appear in such tables; in the studies checked, an unresolved V gene covers under half of the shortfall, and the cause of the remainder is unknown. That table furnishes V, J and clone size, whereas the DNA furnished D and trimming. In all, the sample holds over 65,000 clones, and about 80% of those were seen once. Together, the top ten hold about 4.7% of the sample.

The TCR originated in an adult in good health and CMV-seropositive. Sequencing was carried out using memory CD4+ T cells from blood.

The bases read TGTGCCAGCAGCCTCATTCCTCCCCTTAAACGGGACAGGGGGGCGAAAGAGACCCAGTACTTC. It translates as CASSLIPPLKRDRGAKETQYF. The rearranged segments are TRBV9 and TRBJ2-5, with TRBD1 matching 11 junction bases. Compared with germline, V lacks 4 bases and J lacks 3 bases; bases without a gene match: 23. Reading the germline V gene gives CDR1 SGDLS and CDR2 YYNGEE. The CDR3 numbers 21 residues from cysteine through phenylalanine. Of the read, only the CDR3 DNA is kept; its 63 bases are in frame from base 1.